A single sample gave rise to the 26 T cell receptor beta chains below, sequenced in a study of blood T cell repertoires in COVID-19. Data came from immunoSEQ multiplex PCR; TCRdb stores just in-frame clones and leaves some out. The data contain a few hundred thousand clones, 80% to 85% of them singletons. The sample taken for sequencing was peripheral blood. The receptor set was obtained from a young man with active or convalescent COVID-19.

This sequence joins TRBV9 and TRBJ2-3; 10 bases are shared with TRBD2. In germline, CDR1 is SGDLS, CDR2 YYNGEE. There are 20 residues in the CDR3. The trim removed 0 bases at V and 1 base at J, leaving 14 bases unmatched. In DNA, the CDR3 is TGTGCCAGCAGCGTAGGGGTAAGGAGAGCGGGGGGGCAGGGCACAGATACGCAGTATTTT. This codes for CASSVGVRRAGGQGTDTQYF.

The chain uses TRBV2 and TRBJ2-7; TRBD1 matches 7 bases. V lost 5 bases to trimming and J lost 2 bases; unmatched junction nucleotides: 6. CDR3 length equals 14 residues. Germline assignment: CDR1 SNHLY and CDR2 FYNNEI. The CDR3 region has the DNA TGTGCCAGCAGTCCACAGGGGTTGGCCTACGAGCAGTACTTC. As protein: CASSPQGLAYEQYF. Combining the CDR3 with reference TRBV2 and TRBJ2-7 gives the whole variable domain EPEVTQTPSHQVTQMGQEVILRCVPISNHLYFYWYRQILGQKVEFLVSFYNNEISEKSEIFDDQFSVERPDGSNFTLKIRSTKLEDSAMYFCASSPQGLAYEQYFGPGTRLTVT.

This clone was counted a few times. CDR3 nucleotide sequence: TGTGCCAGCAGTTCCCCCCCCCGAGATACGCAGTATTTT. This codes for CASSSPPRDTQYF. The chain employs TRBV28 and TRBJ2-3; D gene unclear. Germline CDR1 reads MDHEN; CDR2 reads SYDVKM. CDR3 length: 13 amino acids. Trimming took 4 bases from V and 5 from J, leaving 10 bases between them.

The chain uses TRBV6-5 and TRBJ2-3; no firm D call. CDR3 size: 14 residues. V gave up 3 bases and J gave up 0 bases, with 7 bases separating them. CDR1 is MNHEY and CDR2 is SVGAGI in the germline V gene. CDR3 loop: CASSYRFSTDTQYF. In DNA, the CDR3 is TGTGCCAGCAGTTATCGGTTTAGCACAGATACGCAGTATTTT.

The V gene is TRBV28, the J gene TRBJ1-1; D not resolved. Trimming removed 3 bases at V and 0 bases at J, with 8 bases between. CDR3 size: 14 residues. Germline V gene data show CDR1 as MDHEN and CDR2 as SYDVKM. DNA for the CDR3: TGTGCCAGCAGTTTGAACAGCCTGAACACTGAAGCTTTCTTT. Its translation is CASSLNSLNTEAFF.

The CDR3 here is CASSPDRNSNQPQHF. CDR3 DNA: TGTGCCAGCTCACCGGACAGAAATAGCAATCAGCCCCAGCATTTT. V is TRBV18 and J is TRBJ1-5, with a tentative D call TRBD1 (6 bases). V was cut by 3 bases and J by 0 bases, with 9 bases left in between. The CDR3 sequence is 15 residues long. Per germline, CDR1 KGHSH and CDR2 LQKENI.

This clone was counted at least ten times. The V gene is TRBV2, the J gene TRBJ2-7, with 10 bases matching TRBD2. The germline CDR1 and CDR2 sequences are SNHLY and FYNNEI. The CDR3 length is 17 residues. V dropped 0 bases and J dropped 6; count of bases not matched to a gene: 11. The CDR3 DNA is TGTGCCAGCAGTGAAGCGAGGCTAGCGGGAGAGGTTTGCGAGCAGTACTTC. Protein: CASSEARLAGEVCEQYF. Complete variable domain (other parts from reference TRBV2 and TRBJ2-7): EPEVTQTPSHQVTQMGQEVILRCVPISNHLYFYWYRQILGQKVEFLVSFYNNEISEKSEIFDDQFSVERPDGSNFTLKIRSTKLEDSAMYFCASSEARLAGEVCEQYFGPGTRLTVT.

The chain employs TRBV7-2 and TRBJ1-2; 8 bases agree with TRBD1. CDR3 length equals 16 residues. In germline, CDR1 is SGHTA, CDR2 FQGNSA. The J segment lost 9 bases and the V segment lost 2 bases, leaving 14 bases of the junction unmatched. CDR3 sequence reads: CASSLTALTGDGRYTF. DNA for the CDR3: TGTGCCAGCAGCTTAACCGCCTTGACAGGGGACGGTCGCTACACCTTC.

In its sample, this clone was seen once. This CDR3 reads CASSIFSGQLYEQYF. The CDR3 DNA reads TGTGCCAGTAGTATTTTTTCCGGACAGCTATACGAGCAGTACTTC. V is TRBV19 and J is TRBJ2-7; tentatively, D is TRBD1 (6 bases). CDR1 is LNHDA, CDR2 SQIVND, per germline (reference sequence). The V end lost 3 bases, the J end lost 4 bases, and 16 bases lay between the germline ends. The CDR3 is made up of 15 amino acids. Together with reference TRBV19 and TRBJ2-7, the CDR3 gives the full variable domain: DGGITQSPKYLFRKEGQNVTLSCEQNLNHDAMYWYRQDPGQGLRLIYYSQIVNDFQKGDIAEGYSVSREKKESFPLTVTSAQKNPTAFYLCASSIFSGQLYEQYFGPGTRLTVT.

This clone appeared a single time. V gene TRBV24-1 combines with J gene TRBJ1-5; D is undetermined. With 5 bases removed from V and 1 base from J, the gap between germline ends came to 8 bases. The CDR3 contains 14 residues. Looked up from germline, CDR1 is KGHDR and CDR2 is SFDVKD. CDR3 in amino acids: CATSGALSNQPQHF. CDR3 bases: TGTGCCACCAGTGGGGCCTTGAGCAATCAGCCCCAGCATTTT.

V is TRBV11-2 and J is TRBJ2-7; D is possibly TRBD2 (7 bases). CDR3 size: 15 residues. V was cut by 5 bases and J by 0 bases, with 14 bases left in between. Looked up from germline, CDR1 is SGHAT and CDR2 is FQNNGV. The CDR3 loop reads CASSRGGVDSYEQYF. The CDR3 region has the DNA TGTGCCAGCAGCCGAGGGGGGGTTGACTCCTACGAGCAGTACTTC.

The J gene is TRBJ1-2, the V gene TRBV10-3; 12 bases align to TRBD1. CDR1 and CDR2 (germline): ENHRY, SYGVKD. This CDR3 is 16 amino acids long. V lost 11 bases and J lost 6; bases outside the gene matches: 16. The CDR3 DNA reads TGTGCCTCCTATGAGGGACAGGGGGCGTTTGGAGATGGCTACACCTTC. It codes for CASYEGQGAFGDGYTF.

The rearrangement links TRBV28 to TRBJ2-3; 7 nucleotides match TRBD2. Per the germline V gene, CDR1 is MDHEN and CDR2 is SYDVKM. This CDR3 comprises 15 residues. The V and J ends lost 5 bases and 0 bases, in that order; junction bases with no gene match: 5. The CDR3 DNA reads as TGTGCCAGCAGTGCGCGGGGGACTAGCACAGATACGCAGTATTTT. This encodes CASSARGTSTDTQYF.

Here the CDR3 reads CASSHQENRGRDYGYTF. Here the CDR3 DNA reads TGTGCCAGCAGTCACCAGGAAAACAGGGGGCGCGACTATGGCTACACCTTC. The chain carries TRBV6-6 and TRBJ1-2; 9 positions agree with TRBD1. CDR1 is MNHNY and CDR2 is SVGAGI in the germline V gene (reference sequence). The CDR3 spans 17 residues. V was clipped by 5 bases and J by 3 bases; unmatched bases: 13.

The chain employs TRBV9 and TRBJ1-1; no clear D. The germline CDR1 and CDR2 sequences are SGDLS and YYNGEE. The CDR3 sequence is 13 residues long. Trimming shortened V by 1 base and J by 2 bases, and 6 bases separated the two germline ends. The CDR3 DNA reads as TGTGCCAGCAGCGTAACGGGTAACACTGAAGCTTTCTTT. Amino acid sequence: CASSVTGNTEAFF.

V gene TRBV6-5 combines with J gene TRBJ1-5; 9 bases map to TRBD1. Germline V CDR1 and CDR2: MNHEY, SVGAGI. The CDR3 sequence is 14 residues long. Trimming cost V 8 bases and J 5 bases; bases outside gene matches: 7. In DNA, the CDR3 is TGTGCCAGCGACGGACAGGGGAAGGATCAGCCCCAGCATTTT. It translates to CASDGQGKDQPQHF.

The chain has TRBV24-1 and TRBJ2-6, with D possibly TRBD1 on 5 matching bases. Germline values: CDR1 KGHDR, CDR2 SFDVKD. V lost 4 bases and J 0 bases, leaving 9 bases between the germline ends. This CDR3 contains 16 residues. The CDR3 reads CATSEGTGSGANVLTF. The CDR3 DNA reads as TGTGCCACCAGTGAGGGTACAGGCTCTGGGGCCAACGTCCTGACTTTC.

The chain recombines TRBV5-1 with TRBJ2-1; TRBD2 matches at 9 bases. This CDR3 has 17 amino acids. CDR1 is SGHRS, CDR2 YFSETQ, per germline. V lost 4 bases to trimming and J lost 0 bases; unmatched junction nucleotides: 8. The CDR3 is CASSGGSGGHSYNEQFF. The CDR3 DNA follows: TGCGCCAGCAGCGGAGGGAGCGGGGGGCACTCCTACAATGAGCAGTTCTTC.

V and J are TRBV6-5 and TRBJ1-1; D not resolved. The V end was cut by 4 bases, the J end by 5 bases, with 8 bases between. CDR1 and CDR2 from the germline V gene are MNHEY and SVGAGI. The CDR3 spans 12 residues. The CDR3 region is CASSLSGTEAFF. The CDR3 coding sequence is TGTGCCAGCAGTTTGAGCGGGACTGAAGCTTTCTTT.

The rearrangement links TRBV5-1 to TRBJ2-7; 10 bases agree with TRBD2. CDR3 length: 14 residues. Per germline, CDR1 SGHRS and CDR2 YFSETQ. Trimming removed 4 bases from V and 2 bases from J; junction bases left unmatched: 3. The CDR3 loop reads CASSASGGPYEQYF. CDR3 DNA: TGCGCCAGCAGCGCTAGCGGGGGCCCCTACGAGCAGTACTTC.

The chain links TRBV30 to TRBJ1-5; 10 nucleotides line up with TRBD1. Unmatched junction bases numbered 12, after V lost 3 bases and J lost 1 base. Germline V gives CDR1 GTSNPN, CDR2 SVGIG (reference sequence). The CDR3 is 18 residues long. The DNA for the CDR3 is TGTGCCTGGAGCCGCCGGGACAGGGGATCGTGGAGCAATCAGCCCCAGCATTTT. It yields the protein CAWSRRDRGSWSNQPQHF.

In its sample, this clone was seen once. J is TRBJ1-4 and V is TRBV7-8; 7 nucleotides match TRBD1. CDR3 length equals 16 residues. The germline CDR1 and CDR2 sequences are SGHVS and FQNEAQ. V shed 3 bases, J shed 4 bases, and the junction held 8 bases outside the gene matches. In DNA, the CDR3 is TGTGCCAGCAGCTTTCGACAGGGCCGGGGTAATGAAAAACTGTTTTTT. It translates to CASSFRQGRGNEKLFF.

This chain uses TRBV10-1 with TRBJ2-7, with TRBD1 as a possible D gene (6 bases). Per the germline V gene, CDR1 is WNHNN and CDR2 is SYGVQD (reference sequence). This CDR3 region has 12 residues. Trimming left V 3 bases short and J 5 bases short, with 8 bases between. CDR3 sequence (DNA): TGCGCCAGCAGTGAACAGGGCCACGAGCAGTACTTC. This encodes CASSEQGHEQYF.

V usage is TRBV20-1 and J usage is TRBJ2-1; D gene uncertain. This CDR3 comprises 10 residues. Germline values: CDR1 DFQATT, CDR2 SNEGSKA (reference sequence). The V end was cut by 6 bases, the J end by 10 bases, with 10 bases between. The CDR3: CSADAEEQFF. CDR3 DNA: TGCAGTGCAGACGCGGAAGAGCAGTTCTTC.

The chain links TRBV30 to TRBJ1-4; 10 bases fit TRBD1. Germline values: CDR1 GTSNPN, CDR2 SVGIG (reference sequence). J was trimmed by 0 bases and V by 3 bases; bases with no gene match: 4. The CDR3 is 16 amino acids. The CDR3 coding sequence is TGTGCCTGGAGGACAGGGGGCCGACCAACTAATGAAAAACTGTTTTTT. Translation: CAWRTGGRPTNEKLFF.

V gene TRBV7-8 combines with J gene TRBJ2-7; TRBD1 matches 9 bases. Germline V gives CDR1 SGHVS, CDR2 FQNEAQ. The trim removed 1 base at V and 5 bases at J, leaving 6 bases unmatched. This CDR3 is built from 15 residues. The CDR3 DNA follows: TGTGCCAGCAGCTTAGGGACAGGGGTTTTCGACGAGCAGTACTTC. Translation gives CASSLGTGVFDEQYF.